This passage covers 10 T cell receptor beta chains from one sample sequenced in a study of T cell repertoires in cytomegalovirus infection. No cognate antigen is known for these TCRs. TCRdb called the reads again in MiXCR, with one record for every CDR3 protein. The table has some 900,000 distinct CDR3 sequences, about 30% seen once. The sample was cultured CD8+ T cells from PBMCs, taken from culture after CMV antigen stimulation. The receptors come from a human donor in good health (CMV status not recorded). Some clones in this sample may be carry-over from other donors' samples.

Here the CDR3 reads CSARDSFFEAFF. The CDR3 coding sequence is TGCAGTGCTAGAGATTCATTCTTTGAGGCTTTCTTT. The chain couples TRBV20-1 to TRBJ1-1; D not resolved. CDR3 size: 12 residues. Germline V lookup: CDR1 DFQATT, CDR2 SNEGSKA (reference sequence). Trimming stripped 0 bases from V and 11 bases from J, with 13 bases between.

The V call is TRBV27, the J call TRBJ1-4; D is ambiguous. V was clipped by 4 bases and J by 3 bases, with 12 bases between them. There are 15 residues in the CDR3. CDR1 is MNHEY and CDR2 is SMNVEV in the germline V gene (reference sequence). The chain's CDR3 is CASSSLMFPNEKLFF. The CDR3 DNA is TGTGCCAGCAGTTCCCTCATGTTCCCTAATGAAAAACTGTTTTTT.

In this sample, this clonotype turned up once. The junction differs from germline at one of its ends, possibly a read error. The chain is built from TRBV9 and TRBJ1-5; no clear D gene. CDR1 and CDR2 (germline): SGDLS, YYNGEE. The CDR3 sequence is 15 residues long. The CDR3 sequence: CASSVGWYSNQPQHF. The CDR3 DNA reads TGTGCCAGCAGCGTAGGGTGGTATAGCAATCAGCCCCAACATTTT.

On this clonotype itself: At one end the junction does not follow the germline gene, possibly because of a read error. The J gene is TRBJ2-7, the V gene TRBV2; D not certain. The CDR3 is made up of 10 amino acids. Germline-derived CDR1 and CDR2 are SNHLY and FYNNEI. The CDR3 DNA is TGTGCCAGCAGTGAAGGGGCGCAGAACTTC. Residues: CASSEGAQNF.

The chain uses TRBV6-1 and TRBJ1-5; D not resolved. The length of the CDR3 is 11 residues. The V end was cut by 2 bases, the J end by 9 bases, with 5 bases between. Germline CDR1 is MNHNS and CDR2 is SASEGT. For the CDR3, the DNA is TGTGCCAGCAGTGAACCGGGGCCCCAGCATTTT. Encoded protein: CASSEPGPQHF.

The V gene is TRBV6-2 or TRBV6-3, the J gene TRBJ2-1; TRBD2 matches at 12 bases. The CDR3 runs to 14 residues. CDR1 is MNHEY, CDR2 SVGEGT, per germline. V lost 5 bases to trimming and J lost 8 bases; unmatched junction nucleotides: 4. In DNA, the CDR3 is TGTGCCAGCAGTCTAGCGGGGGGGTTGGATGAGCAGTTCTTC. Residues: CASSLAGGLDEQFF.

This clonotype was counted between two and nine times. The V gene is TRBV18, the J gene TRBJ2-5; D gene ambiguous. V was cut by 5 bases and J by 5 bases, with 18 bases left in between. This CDR3 is built from 15 residues. CDR1 is KGHSH, CDR2 LQKENI, per germline. Written as DNA, the CDR3 is TGTGCCAGCTCAACCCCGGGCTCCTTTACGGAGACCCAGTACTTC. Amino acid sequence: CASSTPGSFTETQYF. Based on the CDR3 plus reference TRBV18 and TRBJ2-5, the full variable domain is NAGVMQNPRHLVRRRGQEARLRCSPMKGHSHVYWYRQLPEEGLKFMVYLQKENIIDESGMPKERFSAEFPKEGPSILRIQQVVRGDSAAYFCASSTPGSFTETQYFGPGTRLLVL.

J is TRBJ1-2 and V is TRBV7-6; possible D gene TRBD1, 5 bases. Germline V lookup: CDR1 SGHVS, CDR2 FNYEAQ. CDR3 length: 13 residues. V lost 2 bases to trimming and J lost 8 bases, with 12 bases between them. CDR3 region: CASSLNSQGGYTF. In nucleotides, the CDR3 is TGTGCCAGCAGCTTAAATAGTCAGGGCGGCTACACCTTC.

J is TRBJ2-5 and V is TRBV27; 10 nucleotides match TRBD2. After removal of 6 bases from V and 4 bases from J, the junction contained 8 bases not matched to a gene. The CDR3 contains 15 residues. The V gene's germline CDR1 is MNHEY and CDR2 SMNVEV (reference sequence). CDR3 region: CASRHLAGDIETQYF. The CDR3 nucleotides read TGTGCCAGCAGACACCTAGCGGGAGATATAGAGACCCAGTACTTC.

This clonotype was observed a few times. The V call is TRBV7-9, the J call TRBJ1-1, with 9 bases identical to TRBD1. Germline V lookup: CDR1 SEHNR, CDR2 FQNEAQ (reference sequence). V shed 5 bases and J 5 bases; nucleotides not matched to a gene: 6. CDR3 length equals 14 residues. The CDR3 here is CASSQQGAQTEAFF. CDR3 bases: TGTGCCAGCAGCCAACAGGGGGCTCAGACTGAAGCTTTCTTT.